A selection of T cell receptor beta chains follows, all from one sample in a study of T cells after yellow fever vaccination. From the 5' RACE reads, TCRdb called clonotypes with MiXCR, one entry per CDR3 protein. This table holds around 260,000 distinct CDR3 sequences, about 5.2% found once. The sample consisted of CD4+ T cells sorted from PBMCs, taken on the day of the yellow fever booster vaccination. The receptors here all came from a young man who received the YFV17D yellow fever vaccine. The CDR3 runs from the conserved cysteine through the conserved F or W. A D gene is named only where the DNA matches it firmly. Some rows have no size entry. The others give once, few or many, or a class for an expanded clone.

CAIGGDNEQFF TGTGCCATCGGGGGGGACAATGAGCAGTTCTTC TRBJ2-1 few TRBD2 TRBV10-3
CAWGTVADTQYF TGTGCCTGGGGGACGGTTGCAGATACGCAGTATTTT TRBJ2-3 - - TRBV30
CASSLGLANTQYF TGTGCCAGCAGCCTGGGACTAGCGAATACGCAGTATTTT TRBJ2-3 few TRBD2 TRBV11-2
CASSQRDRGYEQYF TGTGCCAGCAGCCAAAGGGACAGGGGCTACGAGCAGTACTTC TRBJ2-7 many TRBD1 TRBV7-9
CASSPGGLNTEAFF TGCGCCAGCAGCCCAGGGGGATTGAACACTGAAGCTTTCTTT TRBJ1-1 many TRBD1 TRBV5-1
CASSQDGVGTSPLHF TGCGCCAGCAGCCAAGACGGGGTGGGTACTTCACCCCTCCACTTT TRBJ1-6 few - TRBV4-3
CASSGIAGGTGELFF TGTGCCAGCAGTGGGATAGCGGGCGGAACCGGGGAGCTGTTTTTT TRBJ2-2 many TRBD2 TRBV6-6
CASSSQGGQETQYF TGTGCCAGCAGCTCCCAGGGAGGCCAAGAGACCCAGTACTTC TRBJ2-5 many - TRBV7-9
CASSYRVRFGTGGSGANVLTF TGTGCCAGCAGTTATCGGGTTCGATTTGGGACAGGGGGGTCCGGGGCCAACGTCCTGACTTTC TRBJ2-6 - TRBD1 TRBV6-2/TRBV6-3
CASTPGPGYGYTF TGTGCCAGCACCCCCGGACCGGGGTATGGCTACACCTTC TRBJ1-2 - - TRBV12-3/TRBV12-4
CASTLRPLAGGKETQYF TGTGCCAGCACCCTGAGGCCACTAGCGGGGGGTAAAGAGACCCAGTACTTC TRBJ2-5 - - TRBV21-1
CASSLGSGGTDTQYF TGTGCCAGCAGCTTAGGTTCTGGCGGCACAGATACGCAGTATTTT TRBJ2-3 - - TRBV7-3
CASGPREFNNEQFF TGTGCCAGTGGCCCCAGGGAATTTAACAATGAGCAGTTCTTC TRBJ2-1 once - TRBV19
CASSESVDTQYF TGTGCCAGCAGTGAATCCGTAGATACGCAGTATTTT TRBJ2-3 many - TRBV6-1
CASSRTQDNSPLHF TGTGCCAGCAGCCGAACGCAGGATAATTCACCCCTCCACTTT TRBJ1-6 - - TRBV4-2
CASSQKGTDTQYF TGCGCCAGCAGCCAGAAGGGAACAGATACGCAGTATTTT TRBJ2-3 many - TRBV4-1
CASTRELVRDTQYF TGTGCCAGCACTAGAGAGCTAGTGAGAGATACGCAGTATTTT TRBJ2-3 - - TRBV9
CASSVGVESYGYTF TGTGCCAGCAGCGTAGGGGTCGAATCCTATGGCTACACCTTC TRBJ1-2 few - TRBV9
CASSLWGTKYSNQPQHF TGTGCCAGCAGTTTATGGGGGACAAAATATAGCAATCAGCCCCAGCATTTT TRBJ1-5 - - TRBV27
CASSTRQGRTDTQYF TGTGCCAGTAGTACAAGACAGGGGCGCACAGATACGCAGTATTTT TRBJ2-3 few TRBD1 TRBV19
CASSSGTEIYEQYF TGTGCCAGCTCATCCGGGACAGAAATCTACGAGCAGTACTTC TRBJ2-7 - TRBD1 TRBV2
CASSLASGYQETQYF TGTGCCAGCAGCTTAGCGTCGGGGTACCAAGAGACCCAGTACTTC TRBJ2-5 few - TRBV7-6
CSVDSTGELFF TGCAGCGTTGACAGCACCGGGGAGCTGTTTTTT TRBJ2-2 few - TRBV29-1
CASSVQSNTDTQYF TGTGCCAGCAGCGTCCAGTCCAACACAGATACGCAGTATTTT TRBJ2-3 - - TRBV9
CASRSSGFTEAFF TGTGCCAGCAGATCCAGTGGATTCACTGAAGCTTTCTTT TRBJ1-1 few - TRBV2
CASSLLTGSTYNEQFF TGTGCCAGCAGCTTACTGACGGGTAGCACCTACAATGAGCAGTTCTTC TRBJ2-1 many - TRBV9
CAISERGQSQPQHF TGTGCCATCAGTGAGCGGGGGCAAAGTCAGCCCCAGCATTTT TRBJ1-5 many - TRBV10-3
CASSDLGPGELFF TGTGCCAGCAGTGATTTGGGCCCCGGGGAGCTGTTTTTT TRBJ2-2 - - TRBV2
CSVVVRAFSGNTIYF TGCAGCGTTGTGGTCAGGGCCTTCTCTGGAAACACCATATATTTT TRBJ1-3 many - TRBV29-1
CASRPGTLPYEQYF TGTGCCAGCAGGCCCGGGACTCTACCCTACGAGCAGTACTTC TRBJ2-7 many - TRBV12-3/TRBV12-4
CASGVGTYNEQFF TGCGCCAGCGGGGTCGGAACCTACAATGAGCAGTTCTTC TRBJ2-1 - - TRBV5-1
CASSQDLAASGGVDTQYF TGCGCCAGCAGCCAAGATCTGGCGGCTAGCGGGGGGGTAGATACGCAGTATTTT TRBJ2-3 many TRBD2 TRBV4-3
CASSLQVGSYNEQFF TGCGCCAGCAGCTTACAGGTGGGCTCCTACAATGAGCAGTTCTTC TRBJ2-1 - - TRBV5-1
CASSMMTSAYEQYF TGTGCCAGTAGTATGATGACAAGCGCCTACGAGCAGTACTTC TRBJ2-7 few - TRBV19
CASSLAGGNTGELFF TGTGCCAGCAGTTTAGCGGGGGGAAACACCGGGGAGCTGTTTTTT TRBJ2-2 many TRBD2 TRBV5-1
CASSPVGLGQFF TGTGCCAGCAGCCCCGTCGGCCTCGGGCAGTTCTTC TRBJ2-1 few - TRBV3-1
CASSTRFLWGNEQFF TGTGCCAGCAGCACCCGATTCCTCTGGGGCAATGAGCAGTTCTTC TRBJ2-1 many - TRBV27
CASRLTGQETQYF TGCGCCAGCAGACTGACAGGGCAAGAGACCCAGTACTTC TRBJ2-5 - TRBD1 TRBV5-1
CASSMASAINTDTQYF TGTGCCAGCAGCATGGCTAGCGCGATAAACACAGATACGCAGTATTTT TRBJ2-3 many - TRBV7-9
CASSLFGGEGQPQHF TGCGCCAGCAGCTTATTTGGGGGCGAGGGACAGCCCCAGCATTTT TRBJ1-5 many - TRBV5-1
CASSQGDIPSTDTQYF TGTGCCAGCAGCCAGGGGGACATACCTAGCACAGATACGCAGTATTTT TRBJ2-3 many - TRBV4-2
CASSSRRMSTDTQYF TGTGCCAGCAGCTCTCGCAGGATGTCCACAGATACGCAGTATTTT TRBJ2-3 - - TRBV3-1
CASSQQLAATDTQYF TGCGCCAGCAGCCAACAACTAGCGGCCACAGATACGCAGTATTTT TRBJ2-3 many TRBD2 TRBV4-3
CASSPLDGASGTGELFF TGTGCCAGCAGCCCGCTCGACGGGGCCTCGGGCACCGGGGAGCTGTTTTTT TRBJ2-2 few - TRBV5-6
CASSLGASGTGNQPQHF TGTGCCAGCAGCTTAGGGGCCTCCGGGACAGGCAATCAGCCCCAGCATTTT TRBJ1-5 many TRBD1 TRBV7-9
CASSQEEVVNTEAFF TGTGCCAGCAGCCAAGAGGAGGTAGTGAACACTGAAGCTTTCTTT TRBJ1-1 few - TRBV4-2
CASSPLGQLDEQYF TGTGCCAGCTCACCCTTGGGCCAGCTCGACGAGCAGTACTTC TRBJ2-7 once - TRBV18
CASNYRTNYGYTF TGTGCCAGCAATTACAGAACTAACTATGGCTACACCTTC TRBJ1-2 - - TRBV2
CASSLAYTKPGLAGDETQYF TGTGCCAGCAGCTTAGCCTACACAAAGCCGGGACTAGCGGGGGACGAGACCCAGTACTTC TRBJ2-5 - TRBD2 TRBV11-3
CASSNRPTEAFF TGCGCCAGCAGCAATCGTCCAACTGAAGCTTTCTTT TRBJ1-1 few - TRBV5-1
CASSSTQETQYF TGCGCCAGCAGCTCGACCCAAGAGACCCAGTACTTC TRBJ2-5 many - TRBV5-1
CASSSQLGQGDQPQHF TGTGCCAGCAGTTCTCAACTTGGACAGGGAGATCAGCCCCAGCATTTT TRBJ1-5 - TRBD1 TRBV6-6